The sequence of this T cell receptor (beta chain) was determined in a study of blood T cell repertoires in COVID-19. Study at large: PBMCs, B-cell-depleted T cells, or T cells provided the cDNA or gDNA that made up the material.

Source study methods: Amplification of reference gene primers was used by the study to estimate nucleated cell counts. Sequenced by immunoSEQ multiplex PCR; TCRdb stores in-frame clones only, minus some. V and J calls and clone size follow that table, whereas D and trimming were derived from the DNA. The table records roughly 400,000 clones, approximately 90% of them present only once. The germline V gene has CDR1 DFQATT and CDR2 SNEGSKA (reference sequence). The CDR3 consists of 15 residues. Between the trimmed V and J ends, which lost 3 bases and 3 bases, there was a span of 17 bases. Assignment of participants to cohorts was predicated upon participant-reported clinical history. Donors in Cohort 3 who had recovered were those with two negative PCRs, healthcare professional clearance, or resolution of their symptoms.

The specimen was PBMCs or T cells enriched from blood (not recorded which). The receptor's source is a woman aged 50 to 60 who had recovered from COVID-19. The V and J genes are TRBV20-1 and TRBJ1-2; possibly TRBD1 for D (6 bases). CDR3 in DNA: TGCAGTGCTAGTCAAGGGGGGGGATTTGACTATGGCTACACCTTC. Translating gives CSASQGGGFDYGYTF.